The sequence of this TCR beta chain was determined in a study of B cell selection in AIRE deficiency. Study outcomes and limitations: In TCRBV usage, CDR3 length and diversity, patient Tconv and Treg cells matched healthy donors.

Regulatory T cells were sorted as CD4+CD25hiCD127low/negative cells. The assay was immunoSEQ multiplex PCR, and TCRdb's table has in-frame clones only and misses some. This sample has under 6,500 clones; approximately 89% occur once, and the top ten carry roughly 2.7%. With respect to this clone: Its antigen is not identified.

The CDR3 loop spans 12 amino acids. The V gene's germline CDR1 is SGHNT and CDR2 YENEEA. V shed 3 bases and J shed 6 bases, with 9 bases lying between them. The sequenced material came from Tregs sorted from PBMCs. V is TRBV11-3 and J is TRBJ2-7; no firm D call. The sequence was collected from a human donor with AIRE deficiency. The CDR3 DNA follows: TGTGCCAGCAGCTTGGCGCAGCGCGAGCAGTACTTC. This translates into CASSLAQREQYF.